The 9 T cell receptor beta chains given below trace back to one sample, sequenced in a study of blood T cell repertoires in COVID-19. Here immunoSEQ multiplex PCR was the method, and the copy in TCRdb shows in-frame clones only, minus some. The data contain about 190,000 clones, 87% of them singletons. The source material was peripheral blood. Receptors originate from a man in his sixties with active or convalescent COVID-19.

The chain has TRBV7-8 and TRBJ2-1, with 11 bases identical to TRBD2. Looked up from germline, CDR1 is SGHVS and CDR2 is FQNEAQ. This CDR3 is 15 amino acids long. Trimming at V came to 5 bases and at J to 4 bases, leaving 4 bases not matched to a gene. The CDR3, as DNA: TGTGCCAGCAGCAGTAGCGGGGGGGCTTACAATGAGCAGTTCTTC. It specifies CASSSSGGAYNEQFF.

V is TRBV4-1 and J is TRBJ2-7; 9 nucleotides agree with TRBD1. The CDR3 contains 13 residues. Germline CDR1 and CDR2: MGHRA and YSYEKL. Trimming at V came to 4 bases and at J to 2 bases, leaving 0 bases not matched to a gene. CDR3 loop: CASSRDRAYEQYF. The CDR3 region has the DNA TGCGCCAGCAGCCGGGACAGGGCCTACGAGCAGTACTTC.

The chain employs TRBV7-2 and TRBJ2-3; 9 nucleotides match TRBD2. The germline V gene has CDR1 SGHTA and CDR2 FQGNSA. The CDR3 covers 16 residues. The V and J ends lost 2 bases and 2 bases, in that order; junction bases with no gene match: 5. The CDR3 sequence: CASSLMERGDTDTQYF. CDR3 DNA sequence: TGTGCCAGCAGCTTAATGGAGCGGGGGGACACAGATACGCAGTATTTT.

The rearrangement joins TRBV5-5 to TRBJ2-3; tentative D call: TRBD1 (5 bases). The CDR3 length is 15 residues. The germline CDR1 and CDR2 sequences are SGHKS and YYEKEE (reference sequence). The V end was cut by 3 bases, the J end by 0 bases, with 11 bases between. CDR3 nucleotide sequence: TGTGCCAGCAGCTCTGCAGGGTACAGCACAGATACGCAGTATTTT. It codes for CASSSAGYSTDTQYF.

CDR3 nucleotides: TGTGCCAGCAGTGATATAAAGGGACAGGGGGTAGGGCAGTTCTTC. Its protein product is CASSDIKGQGVGQFF. The J gene is TRBJ2-1, the V gene TRBV2; 11 nucleotides match TRBD1. The trim removed 3 bases at V and 12 bases at J, leaving 10 bases unmatched. Germline V gene sequence: CDR1 SNHLY, CDR2 FYNNEI. The CDR3 sequence is 15 residues long.

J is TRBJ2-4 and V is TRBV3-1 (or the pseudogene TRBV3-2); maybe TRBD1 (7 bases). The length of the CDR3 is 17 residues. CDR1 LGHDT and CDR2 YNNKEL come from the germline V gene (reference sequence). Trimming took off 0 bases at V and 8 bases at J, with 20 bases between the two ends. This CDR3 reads CASSQEGTGEVGDIQYF. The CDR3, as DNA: TGTGCCAGCAGCCAAGAAGGAACAGGGGAGGTCGGGGACATTCAGTACTTC.

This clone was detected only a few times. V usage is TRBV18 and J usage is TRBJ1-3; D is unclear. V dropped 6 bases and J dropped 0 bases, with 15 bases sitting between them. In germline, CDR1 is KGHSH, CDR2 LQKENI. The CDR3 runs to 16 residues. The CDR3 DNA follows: TGTGCCAGCTCCCTTAGAGGAACCACCTCTGGAAACACCATATATTTT. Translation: CASSLRGTTSGNTIYF.

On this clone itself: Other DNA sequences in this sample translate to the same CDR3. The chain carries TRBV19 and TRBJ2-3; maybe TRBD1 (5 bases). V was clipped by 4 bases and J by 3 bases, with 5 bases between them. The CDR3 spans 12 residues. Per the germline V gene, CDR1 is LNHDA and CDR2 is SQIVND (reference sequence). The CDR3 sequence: CASSTGTDTQYF. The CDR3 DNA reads TGTGCCAGTAGTACAGGGACAGATACGCAGTATTTT.

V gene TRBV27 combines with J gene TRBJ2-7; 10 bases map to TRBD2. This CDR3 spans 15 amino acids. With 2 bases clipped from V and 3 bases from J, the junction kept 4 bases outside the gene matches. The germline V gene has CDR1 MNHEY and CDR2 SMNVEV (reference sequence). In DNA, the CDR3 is TGTGCCAGCAGTTTAAGCGGGGGGGCTCTCTACGAGCAGTACTTC. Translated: CASSLSGGALYEQYF.